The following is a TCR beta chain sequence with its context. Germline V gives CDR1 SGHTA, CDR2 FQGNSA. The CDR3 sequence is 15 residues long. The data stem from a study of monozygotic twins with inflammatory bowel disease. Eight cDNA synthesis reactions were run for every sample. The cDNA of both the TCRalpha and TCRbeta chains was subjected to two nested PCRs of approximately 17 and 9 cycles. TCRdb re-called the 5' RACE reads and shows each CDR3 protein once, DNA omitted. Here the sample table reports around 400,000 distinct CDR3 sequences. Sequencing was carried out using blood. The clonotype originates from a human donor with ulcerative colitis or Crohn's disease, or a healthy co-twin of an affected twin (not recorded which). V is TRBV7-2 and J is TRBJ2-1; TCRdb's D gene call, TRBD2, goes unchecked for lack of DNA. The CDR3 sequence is CASSLGGGASNEQFF.